The 27 T cell receptor beta chains reported below all come from one sample, sequenced in a study of blood T cell repertoires in COVID-19. Method: immunoSEQ multiplex PCR; TCRdb's copy keeps in-frame clones and lacks some. In the table there are 150,000 to 200,000 clones, approximately 83% of which are singletons. Sequences were obtained from peripheral blood. These TCRs come from a woman aged 40 to 50 with COVID-19, enrolled during active disease.

V is TRBV18 and J is TRBJ2-2, with TRBD2 as a possible D gene (6 bases). This CDR3 has 15 residues. The germline V gene encodes CDR1 KGHSH and CDR2 LQKENI. The germline V and J ends were trimmed by 3 bases and 5 bases, with 13 bases remaining between them. CDR3 sequence (DNA): TGTGCCAGCTCACCGGCCCCAGGAGGGACCGGGGAGCTGTTTTTT. The encoded protein is CASSPAPGGTGELFF.

V usage is TRBV5-4 and J usage is TRBJ2-1, with a tentative D call TRBD1 (6 bases). Germline V gene lookup returns CDR1 SGHNT and CDR2 YYREEE (reference sequence). This CDR3 comprises 11 residues. V was cut by 2 bases and J by 10 bases, with 7 bases left in between. The CDR3 coding sequence is TGTGCCAGCAGCTTTACAGGGGAGCAGTTCTTC. Amino acids: CASSFTGEQFF.

This clone was observed once. V and J are TRBV29-1 and TRBJ1-5; TRBD1 matches at 9 bases. From germline, CDR1 is SQVTM and CDR2 ANQGSEA. This CDR3 is built from 12 residues. Losses at the gene ends were 8 bases for V and 5 bases for J; bases not matched to a gene: 4. The CDR3 DNA is TGCAGCTTCCGGGACAGGGATCAGCCCCAGCATTTT. Its protein product is CSFRDRDQPQHF.

In this sample, this clone turned up once. V is TRBV2 and J is TRBJ1-5; a possible D gene is TRBD1 (5 bases). The CDR3 is 15 amino acids. Germline assignment: CDR1 SNHLY and CDR2 FYNNEI. V was pared by 3 bases and J by 4 bases, with 13 bases between. The DNA of the CDR3 is TGTGCCAGCAGTGACTACCAGGGTACTAATCAGCCCCAGCATTTT. Its protein product is CASSDYQGTNQPQHF.

The chain links TRBV7-9 to TRBJ1-1, with TRBD1 identical over 7 bases. This CDR3 comprises 16 residues. Germline CDR1 is SEHNR and CDR2 is FQNEAQ (reference sequence). The ends lost 3 bases at V and 5 bases at J; junction bases unmatched: 12. As DNA, the CDR3 is TGTGCCAGCAGCTTGCCAACAGGGGACGTTTGGACTGAAGCTTTCTTT. Protein product: CASSLPTGDVWTEAFF.

The count of this clone is one. The gene calls are TRBV18 and TRBJ2-5, with a possible D match to TRBD2 (6 bases). V lost 5 bases and J lost 4, with 14 bases in between. CDR1 and CDR2 (germline): KGHSH, LQKENI. The CDR3 loop spans 14 amino acids. CDR3 nucleotides: TGTGCCAGCTCAGATGCAGGGAGGTCAGAGACCCAGTACTTC. Encoded protein: CASSDAGRSETQYF.

This chain connects TRBV2 to TRBJ2-1; 9 bases match TRBD1. V trimming: 11 bases; J trimming: 5 bases; junction bases outside the gene matches: 13. The CDR3 length is 15 residues. CDR1 and CDR2 (germline): SNHLY, FYNNEI. CDR3 sequence (DNA): TGTGCCGACGAGGTCGGGACAGGGCCTAACAATGAGCAGTTCTTC. Residues: CADEVGTGPNNEQFF.

The V gene is TRBV3-1 (or the pseudogene TRBV3-2), the J gene TRBJ2-7; perhaps TRBD2 as D (5 bases). The V end lost 5 bases, the J end lost 9 bases, and 20 bases lay between the germline ends. CDR1 and CDR2 from the germline V gene are LGHDT and YNNKEL (reference sequence). The CDR3 runs 14 residues. CDR3 bases: TGTGCCAGCAGCGCTACCCAACAGAGGCGGGTGCAGTACTTC. This codes for CASSATQQRRVQYF.

This chain connects TRBV6-4 to TRBJ2-5, with 11 nucleotides matching TRBD2. The CDR3 runs 15 residues. Trimming cost V 5 bases and J 3 bases; bases outside gene matches: 5. In germline, CDR1 is MRHNA, CDR2 SNTAGT. Written as DNA, the CDR3 is TGTGCCAGCAGTCCGGGACTAGCGGACGAAGAGACCCAGTACTTC. Its translation: CASSPGLADEETQYF.

The chain carries TRBV10-1 and TRBJ1-1; unclear D gene. CDR1 and CDR2 (germline): WNHNN, SYGVQD (reference sequence). Trimming pared 0 bases from V and 0 bases from J, leaving 8 bases between. The CDR3 covers 15 residues. The CDR3 spells CASSESLGMNTEAFF. DNA for the CDR3: TGCGCCAGCAGTGAGTCTCTGGGCATGAACACTGAAGCTTTCTTT.

This clone turned up a few times. This sequence joins TRBV19 and TRBJ2-7, with D possibly TRBD1 on 6 matching bases. The V gene's germline CDR1 is LNHDA and CDR2 SQIVND (reference sequence). V dropped 5 bases and J dropped 0 bases, with 8 bases sitting between them. This CDR3 is built from 13 residues. This CDR3 is CASSVQGSYEQYF. For the CDR3, the DNA is TGTGCCAGTAGTGTACAGGGCTCCTACGAGCAGTACTTC.

This clone appeared many times. The chain has TRBV7-9 and TRBJ1-2; D gene unclear. V gave up 3 bases and J gave up 5 bases, with 7 bases separating them. In germline, CDR1 is SEHNR, CDR2 FQNEAQ (reference sequence). CDR3 size: 12 residues. The CDR3 reads CASSFNRYGYTF. In DNA form, the CDR3 reads TGTGCCAGCAGCTTCAACAGATATGGCTACACCTTC.

The chain combines TRBV19 with TRBJ2-5, with TRBD2 matching 11 bases. J was trimmed by 5 bases and V by 5 bases; bases with no gene match: 4. This CDR3 region has 14 residues. Germline V lookup: CDR1 LNHDA, CDR2 SQIVND (reference sequence). The CDR3 sequence is CASSPRTSGETQYF. CDR3 sequence (DNA): TGTGCCAGTAGTCCTAGGACTAGCGGGGAGACCCAGTACTTC.

This clone was seen more than once but under ten times. The V gene is TRBV27, the J gene TRBJ2-7; 12 nucleotides align to TRBD1. The J segment lost 6 bases and the V segment lost 6 bases, leaving 9 bases of the junction unmatched. There are 15 residues in the CDR3. Germline V lookup: CDR1 MNHEY, CDR2 SMNVEV (reference sequence). This CDR3 is CASRGDRGRRVEQYF. Written as DNA, the CDR3 is TGTGCCAGCAGAGGGGACAGGGGGCGGCGGGTCGAGCAGTACTTC.

The chain joins TRBV11-2 to TRBJ2-1; 8 positions agree with TRBD2. The CDR3 loop spans 15 amino acids. After removal of 2 bases from V and 4 bases from J, the junction contained 4 bases not matched to a gene. Germline CDR1 reads SGHAT; CDR2 reads FQNNGV. The CDR3 reads CASSLIRGGYNEQFF. CDR3 DNA: TGTGCCAGCAGCTTAATACGGGGGGGATACAATGAGCAGTTCTTC.

This chain links TRBV6-1 with TRBJ1-5; TRBD1 might be the D (6 bases). Germline CDR1 MNHNS, CDR2 SASEGT. V was trimmed by 4 bases and J by 0 bases, leaving 22 bases between them. The CDR3 totals 19 residues. CDR3 loop: CASSARPGTRVGSNQPQHF. As DNA, the CDR3 is TGTGCCAGCAGTGCCAGACCTGGGACAAGGGTGGGTAGCAATCAGCCCCAGCATTTT.

Worth noting for this clone: Other nucleotide sequences from this sample produce the same CDR3. CDR3 protein: CASSFRGLMNTEAFF. CDR3 DNA sequence: TGTGCCAGCAGTTTTCGCGGGCTTATGAACACTGAAGCTTTCTTT. This chain links TRBV28 with TRBJ1-1; D not resolved. Germline V lookup: CDR1 MDHEN, CDR2 SYDVKM. The ends were cut back, 3 bases at V and 0 bases at J, with 11 bases in the middle. The length of the CDR3 is 15 residues.

The chain employs TRBV7-3 and TRBJ1-2, with TRBD1 identical over 8 bases. With V trimmed by 5 bases and J by 7 bases, 9 bases remained unmatched. The germline V gene has CDR1 SGHTA and CDR2 FQGTGA. This CDR3 region has 14 residues. Here the CDR3 DNA reads TGTGCCAGCAGCCCGGGGCAGGGGGCGCCTGGCTACACCTTC. Its translation is CASSPGQGAPGYTF.

This clone was detected only a few times. The rearrangement joins TRBV13 to TRBJ2-6; the match to TRBD1 covers 7 bases. Germline V gene data show CDR1 as PRHDT and CDR2 as FYEKMQ (reference sequence). The CDR3 is 14 residues long. The V and J ends lost 2 bases and 8 bases, in that order; junction bases with no gene match: 3. The CDR3 reads CASSLTGAPNVLTF. The CDR3 DNA sequence: TGTGCCAGCAGCTTAACAGGGGCTCCCAACGTCCTGACTTTC.

The CDR3 spells CATRPGLKGYEQYF. The CDR3 DNA reads as TGTGCCACAAGGCCGGGACTAAAGGGCTACGAGCAGTACTTC. This chain uses TRBV19 with TRBJ2-7; 7 bases are a match to TRBD2. V shed 10 bases and J 3 bases; nucleotides not matched to a gene: 12. The CDR3 spans 14 residues. The germline V gene encodes CDR1 LNHDA and CDR2 SQIVND (reference sequence). Drawing the rest from reference TRBV19 and TRBJ2-7, the complete variable domain is DGGITQSPKYLFRKEGQNVTLSCEQNLNHDAMYWYRQDPGQGLRLIYYSQIVNDFQKGDIAEGYSVSREKKESFPLTVTSAQKNPTAFYLCATRPGLKGYEQYFGPGTRLTVT.

J is TRBJ1-3 and V is TRBV27; D remains unclear. Germline lookup yields CDR1 MNHEY and CDR2 SMNVEV (reference sequence). Trimming took off 1 base at V and 0 bases at J, with 4 bases between the two ends. The CDR3 spans 14 residues. This CDR3 reads CASSLYGSGNTIYF. The CDR3 DNA is TGTGCCAGCAGTTTATACGGCTCTGGAAACACCATATATTTT.

The chain carries TRBV28 and TRBJ1-3, with TRBD1 as a possible D gene (6 bases). Per germline, CDR1 MDHEN and CDR2 SYDVKM. The V and J ends lost 4 bases and 3 bases respectively, with 22 bases between them. The CDR3 is 18 amino acids. CDR3 DNA sequence: TGTGCCAGCAGTTCGGTAGATTCGGCGGGGGCAAATGGAAACACCATATATTTT. It encodes CASSSVDSAGANGNTIYF.

V usage is TRBV9 and J usage is TRBJ1-1; a possible D gene is TRBD1 (5 bases). The CDR3 has 15 residues. Germline-derived CDR1 and CDR2 are SGDLS and YYNGEE. Trimming left V 0 bases short and J 4 bases short, with 13 bases between. CDR3 residues: CASSVARLGGTEAFF. The CDR3 DNA follows: TGTGCCAGCAGCGTAGCTCGTCTGGGGGGCACTGAAGCTTTCTTT.

This clone was found a few times. The chain joins TRBV27 to TRBJ2-5, with 7 nucleotides matching TRBD2. The germline V gene encodes CDR1 MNHEY and CDR2 SMNVEV (reference sequence). With 6 bases clipped from V and 4 bases from J, the junction kept 11 bases outside the gene matches. This CDR3 region has 15 residues. Written as DNA, the CDR3 is TGTGCCAGCAGAACGGGGGGAGGGCTGCCAGAGACCCAGTACTTC. This translates into CASRTGGGLPETQYF.

This chain links TRBV5-4 with TRBJ2-3, with 8 bases fitting TRBD2. V trimming: 4 bases; J trimming: 1 base; junction bases outside the gene matches: 8. The CDR3 covers 16 residues. Germline V gene sequence: CDR1 SGHNT, CDR2 YYREEE (reference sequence). This CDR3 is CASSGTGTSRTDTQYF. As DNA, the CDR3 is TGTGCCAGCAGCGGCACCGGGACTAGTCGCACAGATACGCAGTATTTT.

The V gene is TRBV28, the J gene TRBJ2-1; D gene uncertain. V was pared by 6 bases and J by 7 bases, with 13 bases between. The CDR3 is made up of 13 amino acids. Germline lookup yields CDR1 MDHEN and CDR2 SYDVKM. The CDR3 sequence is CASRNPYANEQFF. Here the CDR3 DNA reads TGTGCCAGCAGAAATCCCTATGCAAATGAGCAGTTCTTC.

This chain uses TRBV7-3 with TRBJ2-1; D gene ambiguous. Trimming pared 0 bases from V and 0 bases from J, leaving 9 bases between. CDR1 is SGHTA and CDR2 is FQGTGA in the germline V gene. The CDR3 is 16 amino acids. CDR3 amino acids: CASSLTRLSSYNEQFF. The CDR3 DNA is TGTGCCAGCAGCTTAACGCGTCTGAGCTCCTACAATGAGCAGTTCTTC. The full variable domain, rest sourced from reference TRBV7-3 and TRBJ2-1, is GAGVSQTPSNKVTEKGKYVELRCDPISGHTALYWYRQSLGQGPEFLIYFQGTGAADDSGLPNDRFFAVRPEGSVSTLKIQRTERGDSAVYLCASSLTRLSSYNEQFFGPGTRLTVL.